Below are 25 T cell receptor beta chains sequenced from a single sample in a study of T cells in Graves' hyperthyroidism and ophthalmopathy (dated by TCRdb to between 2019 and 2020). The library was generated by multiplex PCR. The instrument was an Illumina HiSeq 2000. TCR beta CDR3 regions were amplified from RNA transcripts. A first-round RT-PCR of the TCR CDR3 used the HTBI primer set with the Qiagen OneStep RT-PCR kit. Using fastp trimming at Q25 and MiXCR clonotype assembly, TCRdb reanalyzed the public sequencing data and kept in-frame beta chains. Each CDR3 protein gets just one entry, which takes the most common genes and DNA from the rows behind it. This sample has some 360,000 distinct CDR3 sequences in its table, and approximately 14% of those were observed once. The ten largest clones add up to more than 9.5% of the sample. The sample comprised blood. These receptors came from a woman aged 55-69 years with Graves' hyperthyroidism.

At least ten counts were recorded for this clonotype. The CDR3 here is CASSLLSGSYYEQYF. Here the CDR3 DNA reads TGCGCCAGCAGCTTGTTGTCCGGATCCTACTACGAGCAGTACTTC. The chain has TRBV5-1 and TRBJ2-7; no firm D call. The germline V and J ends were trimmed by 1 base and 3 bases, with 14 bases remaining between them. The CDR3 is 15 residues long. Germline loops: CDR1 SGHRS, CDR2 YFSETQ.

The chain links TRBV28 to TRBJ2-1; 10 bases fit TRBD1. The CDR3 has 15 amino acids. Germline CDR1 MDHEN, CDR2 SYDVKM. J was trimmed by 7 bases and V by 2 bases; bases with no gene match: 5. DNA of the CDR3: TGTGCCAGCAGTTTAGGTCGGGGACAGGGGAATGAGCAGTTCTTC. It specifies CASSLGRGQGNEQFF.

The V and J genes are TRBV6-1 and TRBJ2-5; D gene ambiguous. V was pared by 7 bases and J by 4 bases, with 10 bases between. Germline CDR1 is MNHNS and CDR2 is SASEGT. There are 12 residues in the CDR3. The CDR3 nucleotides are TGTGCCAGCACGTCGTCCGGAGAGACCCAGTACTTC. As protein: CASTSSGETQYF.

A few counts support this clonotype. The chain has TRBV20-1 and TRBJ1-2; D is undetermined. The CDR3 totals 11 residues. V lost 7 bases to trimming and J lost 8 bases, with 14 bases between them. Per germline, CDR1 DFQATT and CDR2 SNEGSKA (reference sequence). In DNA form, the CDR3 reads TGCAGTGTAGCGGGCTCCACGGGCTACACCTTC. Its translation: CSVAGSTGYTF.

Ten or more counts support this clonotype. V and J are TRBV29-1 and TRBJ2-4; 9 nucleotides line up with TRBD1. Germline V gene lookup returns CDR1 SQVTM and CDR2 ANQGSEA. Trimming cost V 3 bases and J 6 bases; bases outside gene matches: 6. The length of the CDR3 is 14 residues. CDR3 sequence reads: CSVDPTGGRNIQYF. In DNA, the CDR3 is TGCAGCGTTGACCCGACAGGGGGTAGAAACATTCAGTACTTC.

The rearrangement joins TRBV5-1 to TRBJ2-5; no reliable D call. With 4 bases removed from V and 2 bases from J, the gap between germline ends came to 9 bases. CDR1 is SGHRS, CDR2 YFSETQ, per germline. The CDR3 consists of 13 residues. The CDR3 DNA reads TGCGCCAGCAGCCGGGCCTTACAAGAGACCCAGTACTTC. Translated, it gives CASSRALQETQYF. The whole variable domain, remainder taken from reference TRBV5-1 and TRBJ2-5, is KAGVTQTPRYLIKTRGQQVTLSCSPISGHRSVSWYQQTPGQGLQFLFEYFSETQRNKGNFPGRFSGRQFSNSRSEMNVSTLELGDSALYLCASSRALQETQYFGPGTRLLVL.

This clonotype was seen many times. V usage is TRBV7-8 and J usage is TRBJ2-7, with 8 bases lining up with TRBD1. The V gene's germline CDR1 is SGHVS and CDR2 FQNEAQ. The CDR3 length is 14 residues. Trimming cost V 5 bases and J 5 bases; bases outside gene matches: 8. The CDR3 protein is CASSTRQGYDEQYF. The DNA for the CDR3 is TGTGCCAGCAGCACCCGACAGGGGTACGACGAGCAGTACTTC.

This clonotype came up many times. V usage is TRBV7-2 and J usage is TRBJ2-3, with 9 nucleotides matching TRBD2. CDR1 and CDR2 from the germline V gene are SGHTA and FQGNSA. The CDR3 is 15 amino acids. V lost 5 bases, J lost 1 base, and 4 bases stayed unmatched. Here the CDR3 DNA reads TGTGCCAGCAGCCTGACTAGCGGAGGCACAGATACGCAGTATTTT. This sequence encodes CASSLTSGGTDTQYF.

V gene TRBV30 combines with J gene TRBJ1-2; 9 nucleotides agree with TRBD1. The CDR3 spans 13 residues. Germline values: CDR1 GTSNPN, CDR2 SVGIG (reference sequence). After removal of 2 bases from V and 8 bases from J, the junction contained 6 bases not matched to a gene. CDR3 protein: CAWSLGTGSGYTF. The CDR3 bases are TGTGCCTGGAGTCTGGGGACAGGGAGCGGCTACACCTTC.

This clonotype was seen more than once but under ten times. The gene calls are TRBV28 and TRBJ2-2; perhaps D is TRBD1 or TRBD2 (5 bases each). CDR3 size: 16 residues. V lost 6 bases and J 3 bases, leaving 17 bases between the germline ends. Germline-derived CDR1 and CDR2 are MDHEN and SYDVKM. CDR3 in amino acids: CASSRWGRRDTGELFF. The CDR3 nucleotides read TGTGCCAGCAGCCGCTGGGGGAGAAGGGACACCGGGGAGCTGTTTTTT.

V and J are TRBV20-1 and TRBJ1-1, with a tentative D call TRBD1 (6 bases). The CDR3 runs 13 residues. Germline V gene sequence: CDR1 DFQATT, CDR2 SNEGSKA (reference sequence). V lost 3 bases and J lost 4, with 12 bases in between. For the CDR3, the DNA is TGCAGTGCTAGGAACAGGGTGGGCACTGAAGCTTTCTTT. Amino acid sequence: CSARNRVGTEAFF.

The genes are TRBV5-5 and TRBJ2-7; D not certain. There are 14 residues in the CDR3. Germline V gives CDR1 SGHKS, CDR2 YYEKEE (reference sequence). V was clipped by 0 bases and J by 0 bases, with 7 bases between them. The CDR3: CASSLEVYSYEQYF. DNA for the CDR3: TGTGCCAGCAGCTTGGAGGTGTACTCCTACGAGCAGTACTTC.

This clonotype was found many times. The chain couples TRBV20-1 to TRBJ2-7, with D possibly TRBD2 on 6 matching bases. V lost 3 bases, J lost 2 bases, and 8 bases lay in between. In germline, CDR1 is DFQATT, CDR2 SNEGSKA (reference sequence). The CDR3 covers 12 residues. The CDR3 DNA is TGCAGTGCTAGCGGGAGCACCTACGAGCAGTACTTC. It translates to CSASGSTYEQYF.

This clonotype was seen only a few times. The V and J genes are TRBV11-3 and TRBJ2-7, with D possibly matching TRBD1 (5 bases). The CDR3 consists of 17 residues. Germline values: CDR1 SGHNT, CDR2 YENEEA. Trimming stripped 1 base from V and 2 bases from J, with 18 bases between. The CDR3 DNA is TGTGCCAGCAGCTTAGGCGTGGCCAGGGCGGCGACCTACGAGCAGTACTTC. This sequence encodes CASSLGVARAATYEQYF.

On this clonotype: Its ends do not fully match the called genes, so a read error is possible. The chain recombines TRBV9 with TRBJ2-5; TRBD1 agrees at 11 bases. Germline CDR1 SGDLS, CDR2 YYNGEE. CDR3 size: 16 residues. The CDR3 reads CAGSAPEDRGRETQYF. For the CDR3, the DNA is TGTGCCGGCAGCGCCCCCGAGGACAGGGGGCGTGAGACCCAGTACTTC. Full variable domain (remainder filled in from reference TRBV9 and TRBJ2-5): DSGVTQTPKHLITATGQRVTLRCSPRSGDLSVYWYQQSLDQGLQFLIQYYNGEERAKGNILERFSAQQFPDLHSELNLSSLELGDSALYFCAGSAPEDRGRETQYFGPGTRLLVL.

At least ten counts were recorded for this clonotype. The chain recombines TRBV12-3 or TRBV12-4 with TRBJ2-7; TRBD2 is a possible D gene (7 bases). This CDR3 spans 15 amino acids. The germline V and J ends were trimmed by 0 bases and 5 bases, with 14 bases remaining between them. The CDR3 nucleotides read TGTGCCAGCAGTTTAGCGCATGGGGGGGCCAACGAGCAGTACTTC. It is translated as CASSLAHGGANEQYF.

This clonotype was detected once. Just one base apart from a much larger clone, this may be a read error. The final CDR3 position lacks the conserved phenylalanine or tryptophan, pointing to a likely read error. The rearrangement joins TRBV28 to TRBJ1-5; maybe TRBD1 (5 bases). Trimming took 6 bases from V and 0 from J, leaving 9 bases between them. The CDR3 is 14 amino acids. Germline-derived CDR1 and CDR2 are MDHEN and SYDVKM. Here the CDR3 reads CASSRGGSNQPQHL. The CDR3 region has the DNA TGTGCCAGCAGCCGCGGGGGTAGCAATCAGCCCCAGCATCTT.

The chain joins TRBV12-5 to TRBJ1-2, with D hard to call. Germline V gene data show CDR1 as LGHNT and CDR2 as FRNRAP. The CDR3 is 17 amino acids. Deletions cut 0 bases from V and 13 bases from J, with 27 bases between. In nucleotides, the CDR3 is TGTGCTAGTGGTTTGGTACTGGGGTCGGACGGCGTGGCAGGTCTCACCTTC. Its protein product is CASGLVLGSDGVAGLTF.

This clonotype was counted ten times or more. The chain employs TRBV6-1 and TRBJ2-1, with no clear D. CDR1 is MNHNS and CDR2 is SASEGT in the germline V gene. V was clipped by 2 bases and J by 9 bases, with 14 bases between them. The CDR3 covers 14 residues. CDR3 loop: CASSELILVGEQFF. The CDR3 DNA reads TGTGCCAGCAGTGAACTAATCCTAGTAGGTGAGCAGTTCTTC.

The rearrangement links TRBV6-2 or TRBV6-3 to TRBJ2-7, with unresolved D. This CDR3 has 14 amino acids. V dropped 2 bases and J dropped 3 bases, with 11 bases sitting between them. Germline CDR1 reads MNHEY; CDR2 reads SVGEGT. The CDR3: CASSYLGSLYEQYF. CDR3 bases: TGTGCCAGCAGTTACCTTGGCAGCCTCTACGAGCAGTACTTC.

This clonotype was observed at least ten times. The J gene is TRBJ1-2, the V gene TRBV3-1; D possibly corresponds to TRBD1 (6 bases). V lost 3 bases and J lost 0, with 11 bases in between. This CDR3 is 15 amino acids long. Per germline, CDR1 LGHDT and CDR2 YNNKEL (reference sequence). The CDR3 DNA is TGTGCCAGCAGCCAGGGGACAACCGCTAACTATGGCTACACCTTC. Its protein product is CASSQGTTANYGYTF.

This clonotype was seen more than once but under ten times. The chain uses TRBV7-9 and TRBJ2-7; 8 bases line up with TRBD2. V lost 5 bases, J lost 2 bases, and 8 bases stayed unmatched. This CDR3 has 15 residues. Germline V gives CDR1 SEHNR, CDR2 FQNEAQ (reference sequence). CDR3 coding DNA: TGTGCCAGCAGCCCAGCAAGCGGGGGAGCCTACGAGCAGTACTTC. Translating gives CASSPASGGAYEQYF.

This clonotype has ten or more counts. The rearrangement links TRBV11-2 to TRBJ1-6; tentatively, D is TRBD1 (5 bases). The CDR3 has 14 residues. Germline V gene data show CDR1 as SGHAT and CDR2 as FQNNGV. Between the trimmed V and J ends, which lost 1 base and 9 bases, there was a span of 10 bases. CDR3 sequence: CASSLAQDGSPLHF. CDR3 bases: TGTGCCAGCAGCTTAGCACAGGACGGTTCACCCCTCCACTTT.

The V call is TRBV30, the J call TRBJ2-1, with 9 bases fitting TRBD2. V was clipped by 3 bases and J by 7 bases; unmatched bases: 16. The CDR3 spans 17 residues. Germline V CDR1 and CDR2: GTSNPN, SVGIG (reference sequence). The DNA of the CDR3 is TGTGCCTGGAGCCCCCCCCCCCGCGGGAGGGAAAGGAATGAGCAGTTCTTC. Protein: CAWSPPPRGRERNEQFF.

The CDR3 protein is CASSYGGRLGEQYF. CDR3 DNA sequence: TGTGCCAGCAGTTACGGGGGGCGCCTTGGCGAGCAGTACTTC. This chain joins TRBV28 and TRBJ2-7; tentatively, D is TRBD2 (7 bases). In germline, CDR1 is MDHEN, CDR2 SYDVKM. This CDR3 has 14 amino acids. Deletions cut 4 bases from V and 6 bases from J, with 16 bases between.